This TCR beta chain was retrieved from a study of cytotoxic CD8 clonotypes in ibrutinib-treated CLL. Study in general: Per sample, productive templates averaged around 230,000 and productive rearrangements averaged about 100,000.

J was trimmed by 2 bases and V by 1 base; bases with no gene match: 5. CDR3 length equals 15 residues. CDR1 is SGHVS and CDR2 is FNYEAQ in the germline V gene. This table comes from immunoSEQ multiplex PCR, and its TCRdb copy is limited to in-frame clones, with some not included. Counted here are around 150,000 clones, nearly 90% occurring once; the ten biggest clones make up about 3%. V usage is TRBV7-6 and J usage is TRBJ2-7; 7 nucleotides match TRBD2. The source material was PBMCs, sampled at disease progression, from a patient treated with ibrutinib. The receptor was isolated from a human donor with chronic lymphocytic leukemia. The CDR3 region has the DNA TGTGCCAGCAGCTTAGAGGCGGGAGTGACCTACGAGCAGTACTTC. Its protein is CASSLEAGVTYEQYF.